This T cell receptor beta chain appears in the sequencing data of a study of blood T cell repertoires in COVID-19. Study-wide context: The samples span acute and convalescent COVID-19 from the United States, Italy and Spain. Nucleic acid was either cDNA or gDNA, and it came from T cells, B-cell-depleted T cells, or PBMCs.

The length of the CDR3 is 14 residues. Trimming removed 1 base from V and 5 bases from J, with 9 bases in between. Libraries were prepared by immunoSEQ multiplex PCR; TCRdb keeps only in-frame clonotypes and omits some of them. Here the sample spans roughly 52,000 clones, approximately 80% being singletons. The source of this sequence is a human donor in a cohort sampled during active or convalescent COVID-19. The rearrangement uses TRBV23-1 and TRBJ1-5; no clear D. TRBV23-1 is an ORF, with its function uncertain. The sample was peripheral blood. The CDR3 nucleotides are TGCGCCAGCAGTCAATATCACACGCATCAGCCCCAGCATTTT. This translates into CASSQYHTHQPQHF.